This entry is about one T cell receptor beta chain. There are 13 residues in the CDR3. Germline assignment: CDR1 KGHSH and CDR2 LQKENI. Trimming shortened V by 3 bases and J by 1 base, and 6 bases separated the two germline ends. These data come from a study of blood T cell repertoires in COVID-19. Study-wide context: T cells, B-cell-depleted T cells, or PBMCs supplied cDNA or gDNA.

Only in-frame clones appear in the TCRdb table, and some are missing; sequencing was by immunoSEQ multiplex PCR. The sample carries about 18,000 clones, roughly nine tenths recorded once. This chain joins TRBV18 and TRBJ2-5; D gene uncertain. This receptor was obtained from a man aged 55 to 70 with active COVID-19. Sequenced sample: peripheral blood. The CDR3 loop reads CASSPGVQETQYF. CDR3 nucleotides: TGTGCCAGCTCACCCGGAGTCCAAGAGACCCAGTACTTC.